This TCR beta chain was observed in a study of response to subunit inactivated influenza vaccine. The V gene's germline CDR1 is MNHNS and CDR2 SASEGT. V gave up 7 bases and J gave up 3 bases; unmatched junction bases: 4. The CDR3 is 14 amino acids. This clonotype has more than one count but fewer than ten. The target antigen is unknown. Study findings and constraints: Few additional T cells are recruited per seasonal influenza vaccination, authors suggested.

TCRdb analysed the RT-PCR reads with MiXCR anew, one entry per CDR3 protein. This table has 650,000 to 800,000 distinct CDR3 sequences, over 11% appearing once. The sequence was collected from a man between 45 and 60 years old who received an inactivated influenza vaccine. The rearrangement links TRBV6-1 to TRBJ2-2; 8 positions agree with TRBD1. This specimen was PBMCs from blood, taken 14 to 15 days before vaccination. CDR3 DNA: TGTGCCAGCAAGGACAGGGTTTACACCGGGGAGCTGTTTTTT. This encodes CASKDRVYTGELFF.